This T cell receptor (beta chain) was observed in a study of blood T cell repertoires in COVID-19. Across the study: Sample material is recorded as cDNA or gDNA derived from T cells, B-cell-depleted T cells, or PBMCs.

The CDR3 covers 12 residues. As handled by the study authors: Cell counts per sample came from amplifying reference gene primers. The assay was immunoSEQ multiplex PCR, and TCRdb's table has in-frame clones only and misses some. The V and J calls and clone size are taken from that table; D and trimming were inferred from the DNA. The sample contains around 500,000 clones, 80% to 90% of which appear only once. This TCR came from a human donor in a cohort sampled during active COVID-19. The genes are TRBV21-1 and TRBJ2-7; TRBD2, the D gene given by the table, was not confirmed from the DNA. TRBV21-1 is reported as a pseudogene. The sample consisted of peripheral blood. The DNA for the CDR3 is TGTGCCAGCAGCACCCCCCTATTGGAGCAGTACTTC. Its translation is CASSTPLLEQYF.